This TCR beta chain was profiled in a study of T cells in Graves' hyperthyroidism and ophthalmopathy. Together with thyroid ultrasound, orbital computed tomography, serum thyroxine and TRAb, clinical symptoms were used for diagnoses. PBMCs came from more than 9.5 ml fresh peripheral blood. Amplified regions were TCR beta CDR3 sequences from RNA transcripts. When the TCR CDR3 underwent first-round RT-PCR, the HTBI primer set was used. TCRdb processed the multiplex PCR reads anew with MiXCR; each CDR3 protein has one entry. The sample has about 400,000 distinct CDR3 sequences, roughly an eighth seen once. General study points: Blood samples included most of the expanded thyroid clonotypes exceeding 0.001. A model of 13 V-J pairs discriminated ophthalmopathy from stable hyperthyroidism.

The CDR3 runs 15 residues. The V and J ends lost 5 bases and 10 bases, in that order; junction bases with no gene match: 13. The germline CDR1 and CDR2 sequences are SGHRS and YFSETQ. There are many counts of this clonotype. The antigen is undetermined. The sequence came from a woman under 30 with Graves' hyperthyroidism. The sequencing sample was made of blood. V and J are TRBV5-1 and TRBJ2-1, with TRBD2 matching over 9 bases. The CDR3, as DNA: TGCGCCAGCAGTAGTGAGCTAGCGGGACCCCAGGAGCAGTTCTTC. It is translated as CASSSELAGPQEQFF.